This TCR beta chain was recovered during a study of lymphopenia after photon versus proton radiotherapy. Using immunoSEQ multiplex PCR, the repertoire was profiled, and TCRdb retains in-frame clones only, with some absent. The sample yields roughly 150,000 clones, more than 85% seen once. This clone was recorded only once. The CDR3 covers 15 residues. V was clipped by 0 bases and J by 7 bases, with 16 bases between them. Looked up from germline, CDR1 is WSHSY and CDR2 is SAAADI. This sequence was found in a man in his fifties or sixties with gastric cancer. The gene calls are TRBV10-2 and TRBJ2-7; D unresolved. Sample: peripheral blood, taken from a patient treated with photon-based radiotherapy. This CDR3 is CASSESRTSYDEQYF. The CDR3 nucleotides read TGCGCCAGCAGTGAGTCGAGGACCAGCTACGATGAGCAGTACTTC.